This T cell receptor (beta chain) appears in the sequencing data of a study of cytomegalovirus exposure and HLA in healthy donors. CDR3 length: 14 amino acids. Trimming shortened V by 7 bases and J by 1 base, and 11 bases separated the two germline ends. The PCR employed 60 Vbeta primers together with 13 Jbeta primers. The protocol was immunoSEQ multiplex PCR, while the TCRdb copy is restricted to in-frame clones and leaves out a portion. The sample consists of some 270,000 clones, about nine tenths of them appearing once. V and J are TRBV23-1 and TRBJ2-4; unclear D gene. TRBV23-1 is an ORF, and what it does is uncertain. The sequence was collected from a girl aged 2-10 years in good health and CMV-seronegative. Sequences were obtained from PBMCs. CDR3 sequence reads: CASTHSSAKNIQYF. CDR3 DNA: TGCGCCAGCACGCACTCCTCGGCCAAAAACATTCAGTACTTC.